The following is a T cell receptor (beta chain) sequence with its context. The antigen it binds to is not known. Per-base qualities were not stored, and no clone one base away is much larger. V drops 7 bases and J drops 2 bases, leaving 18 bases in between. Reading from cysteine to phenylalanine, the CDR3 counts 16 amino acids. Only CDR3 DNA is held: 48 bases, read in frame from base 1. The germline V gene (reference sequence) provides CDR1 LNHDA and CDR2 SQIVND. This specimen belongs to a study of CD8+CD57+ T cells in acquired aplastic anemia (dated by TCRdb to the late 2010s). Turning to the overall study: On average, sorted CD4+ and CD8+ cells yielded about 3 ug of extracted DNA, with a range of roughly 0.17 to 27.4 ug. CD8+CD57+ expansion was defined as a frequency above the mean frequency observed in healthy subjects. Overall results and qualifications from the work: CD8+ Simpson's diversity did not differ significantly between patients and healthy controls (P=0.060). Twenty-nine CD8+ CDR3 sequences were shared between patients and controls but appeared highly expressed in patients and within their immunodominant clones.

TCR beta VDJ combination and CDR3 sequence profiling used genomic DNA as the template. TCR repertoire sequencing was run on an Illumina HiSeq 2000. The published analysis was carried out like this. Repertoire assessment relied on Simpson's diversity index, CDR3 size and DJ length profiles, and TRBV/TRBJ rearrangement plots. Whichever DNA sequence was most abundant in the deep sequencing data was defined as the immunodominant clone. CDR3 amino acid sequences were checked for sharing between subjects and were compared against published repertoires and the VDJdb database. The public reads were reprocessed in TCRdb via fastp at Q25 and MiXCR, keeping in-frame beta chains. Each entry is one CDR3 protein sequence, shown with its most common DNA and genes. The V and J calls shown here were made by TCRdb, not taken from the authors' results. For this sample the table gives under 350,000 distinct CDR3 sequences, of which roughly 61% were detected only once. The ten largest clones take up under 1.5% of the sample.

Flow cytometry had shown CD8+CD57+ cell expansion in the patients selected for sequencing. Severe acquired aplastic anemia was diagnosed in all patients according to International Study of Aplastic Anemia and Agranulocytosis and Camitta criteria. Patients had received no therapy at the time of blood sampling. In the study, sorted CD4+ and CD8+ blood T cells from patients with severe aplastic anemia and from healthy subjects underwent deep sequencing of TCR repertoires. Patients were enrolled in the USA under clinicaltrials.gov protocols 00001620, 01623167, 00001397, 00071045, 00081523 and 00961064. Ficoll-Paque density gradient centrifugation was used to isolate peripheral blood mononuclear cells. Before DNA extraction, CD4+ and CD8+ T cells were sorted with FACS or magnetic beads.

This TCR was sampled from a human donor with aplastic anemia. The chain uses TRBV19 and TRBJ1-5; the D gene cannot be resolved reliably. Sequenced material: sorted CD4+, CD8+, or CD8+CD57+ T cells (not recorded which) from PBMCs. CDR3 region: CASTSREGLGNQPQHF. The nucleotides are TGTGCCAGTACCTCAAGGGAGGGTCTTGGCAATCAGCCCCAGCATTTT.